A selection of T cell receptor beta chains follows, all from one sample in a study of identical twins. One entry per CDR3 protein results from TCRdb running MiXCR on the 5' RACE reads. This table has 450,000 or so distinct CDR3 sequences, roughly 20% appearing once. Specimen: naive T cells sorted from blood. All receptors derive from a man between 45 and 60 years old in good health. The CDR3 runs from the conserved cysteine through the conserved F or W. The D gene is left open where the match is weak. Expanded clones are given a class, and other clones once, few, many or no size at all.

clone_size j_call d_call cdr3_length v_call cdr3_aa cdr3_nt
many TRBJ2-5 TRBD1 16 TRBV5-1 CASSLRQGASQETQYF TGCGCCAGCAGCCTAAGGCAGGGGGCGAGCCAAGAGACCCAGTACTTC
many TRBJ1-6 . 14 TRBV29-1 CSVQFSSYNSPLHF TGCAGCGTACAGTTCAGCTCCTATAATTCACCCCTCCACTTT
many TRBJ2-5 . 14 TRBV10-3 CAISDGTARETQYF TGTGCCATCAGTGACGGCACCGCGAGGGAGACCCAGTACTTC
few TRBJ2-5 . 13 TRBV5-1 CASSLPTRETQYF TGCGCCAGCAGCCTACCTACGCGGGAGACCCAGTACTTC
few TRBJ2-3 TRBD1 14 TRBV19 CASSVTGGTDTQYF TGTGCCAGTAGTGTAACAGGGGGCACAGATACGCAGTATTTT
. TRBJ1-1 TRBD1 17 TRBV5-6 CASSAPGTGDRSTEAFF TGTGCCAGCAGCGCGCCCGGGACAGGAGATCGGAGCACTGAAGCTTTCTTT
few TRBJ2-3 TRBD2 16 TRBV5-1 CASSFSSGGPLDTQYF TGCGCCAGCAGCTTCTCTAGCGGGGGGCCGTTAGATACGCAGTATTTT
few TRBJ1-6 . 15 TRBV20-1 CSARDLGRTNSPLHF TGCAGTGCTAGAGATCTAGGCAGGACCAATTCACCCCTCCACTTT
. TRBJ2-3 . 19 TRBV11-1 CASSPPVPIRGAYTDTQYF TGTGCCAGCAGCCCCCCCGTCCCTATTCGGGGGGCTTACACAGATACGCAGTATTTT
. TRBJ2-3 . 14 TRBV7-2 CASSPGSATDTQYF TGTGCCAGCAGCCCGGGTTCCGCCACAGATACGCAGTATTTT
many TRBJ2-1 . 14 TRBV20-1 CSARVRVSYNEQFF TGCAGTGCTAGAGTGAGGGTATCCTACAATGAGCAGTTCTTC